The clone carrying this TCR beta chain was seen just once. These data come from a study of T cells after posttransplantation cyclophosphamide. Measured with immunoSEQ multiplex PCR; TCRdb has only the in-frame clones, and not every one. This sample has 45,000 to 60,000 clones; about 91% occur once, and the top ten carry roughly 2.9%. V gave up 0 bases and J gave up 0 bases, with 14 bases separating them. This CDR3 contains 17 residues. Germline lookup yields CDR1 SGHAT and CDR2 FQNNGV. This clonotype was sampled from a woman between 45 and 65 years old in good health and a related stem cell transplant donor. The chain joins TRBV11-2 to TRBJ1-2; D may be TRBD1 (5 bases). Sequenced: PBMCs. The CDR3 DNA reads TGTGCCAGCAGCTTAGATATGAGACAGAGAGCTAACTATGGCTACACCTTC. Its translation is CASSLDMRQRANYGYTF.